Shown below are 11 T cell receptor beta chains from a single sample sequenced in a study of T cell repertoires in cytomegalovirus infection. From the reads, TCRdb called clonotypes with MiXCR, one entry per CDR3 protein. The sample contains about 300,000 distinct CDR3 sequences, roughly 9.3% of which appear only once. Sequences were obtained from PBMCs. The receptors shown here come from a human donor in good health (CMV status not recorded). Some clones in this sample may be carry-over from other donors' samples.

This clonotype was detected ten times or more. The rearrangement links TRBV6-5 to TRBJ1-4; 10 nucleotides align to TRBD1. CDR1 and CDR2 from the germline V gene are MNHEY and SVGAGI. This CDR3 is 16 amino acids long. The ends lost 6 bases at V and 0 bases at J; junction bases unmatched: 4. The chain's CDR3 is CASRGTGAATNEKLFF. As DNA, the CDR3 is TGTGCCAGCAGGGGGACAGGGGCAGCAACTAATGAAAAACTGTTTTTT.

This clonotype turned up a few times. V and J are TRBV20-1 and TRBJ2-1; no firm D call. Germline assignment: CDR1 DFQATT and CDR2 SNEGSKA (reference sequence). The CDR3 is 14 amino acids. V lost 0 bases to trimming and J lost 0 bases, with 6 bases between them. In DNA form, the CDR3 reads TGCAGTGCTAGAGATGGACGCTCCTACAATGAGCAGTTCTTC. It encodes CSARDGRSYNEQFF.

The V gene is TRBV25-1, the J gene TRBJ1-1; perhaps TRBD1 as D (5 bases). Trimming took 1 base from V and 5 from J, leaving 11 bases between them. The CDR3 totals 14 residues. Germline lookup yields CDR1 MGHDK and CDR2 SYGVNS. The CDR3 protein is CASSEWGGGTEAFF. For the CDR3, the DNA is TGTGCCAGCAGTGAATGGGGGGGGGGGACTGAAGCTTTCTTT.

This clonotype was found many times. The CDR3 coding sequence is TGCAGTGCTAGCCCCTCTGGGACAGAAGCTGAAGCTTTCTTT. Protein sequence: CSASPSGTEAEAFF. J is TRBJ1-1 and V is TRBV20-1; 7 positions match TRBD1. V lost 3 bases to trimming and J lost 6 bases; unmatched junction nucleotides: 10. The length of the CDR3 is 14 residues. CDR1 and CDR2 (germline): DFQATT, SNEGSKA (reference sequence).

The chain combines TRBV19 with TRBJ1-6; D perhaps matches TRBD1 (5 bases). Germline CDR1 LNHDA, CDR2 SQIVND (reference sequence). The CDR3 has 15 residues. Trimming cost V 8 bases and J 8 bases, with 19 bases left between them. The CDR3 bases are TGTGCCAGTCGTGCCCGTTGGGGGGAAGATTCACCCCTCCACTTT. Its translation: CASRARWGEDSPLHF.

This clonotype has ten or more counts. V usage is TRBV7-8 and J usage is TRBJ2-2, with TRBD1 matching 9 bases. The germline gives CDR1 SGHVS, CDR2 FQNEAQ. V lost 1 base, J lost 3 bases, and 6 bases stayed unmatched. The CDR3 runs to 17 residues. CDR3 in DNA: TGTGCCAGCAGCTTAGGTGGACAGGGGATTTACACCGGGGAGCTGTTTTTT. Amino acids: CASSLGGQGIYTGELFF. Complete variable domain (other parts from reference TRBV7-8 and TRBJ2-2): GAGVSQSPRYKVAKRGQDVALRCDPISGHVSLFWYQQALGQGPEFLTYFQNEAQLDKSGLPSDRFFAERPEGSVSTLKIQRTQQEDSAVYLCASSLGGQGIYTGELFFGEGSRLTVL.

There are a few counts of this clonotype. V gene TRBV19 combines with J gene TRBJ1-1, with 7 bases fitting TRBD1. The CDR3 consists of 13 residues. V was pared by 7 bases and J by 5 bases, with 7 bases of the junction left unmatched. Germline values: CDR1 LNHDA, CDR2 SQIVND (reference sequence). The CDR3 spells CASKTGTGTEAFF. The CDR3, as DNA: TGTGCCAGTAAGACAGGGACGGGGACTGAAGCTTTCTTT.

The genes are TRBV28 and TRBJ2-7; D call uncertain. V was shortened by 6 bases and J by 1 base, with 13 bases between the two germline ends. The CDR3 sequence is 14 residues long. The germline gives CDR1 MDHEN, CDR2 SYDVKM. The CDR3 DNA reads as TGTGCCAGCAGCTCCCCGACGGCATCCTACGAGCAGTACGTC. This encodes CASSSPTASYEQYV.

Many counts were recorded for this clonotype. The V and J genes are TRBV5-6 and TRBJ2-1; tentatively, D is TRBD2 (5 bases). V was pared by 0 bases and J by 0 bases, with 10 bases between. The CDR3 runs 16 residues. CDR1 is SGHDT, CDR2 YYEEEE, per germline. CDR3 sequence (DNA): TGTGCCAGCAGCTTGGTGGTGGGGAGCTCCTACAATGAGCAGTTCTTC. Translated: CASSLVVGSSYNEQFF.

V and J are TRBV3-1 and TRBJ1-1; TRBD1 might be the D (6 bases). The V end lost 2 bases, the J end lost 8 bases, and 12 bases lay between the germline ends. Germline loops: CDR1 LGHDT, CDR2 YNNKEL (reference sequence). The CDR3 is 13 residues long. This chain's CDR3 is CASSQLEGTEAFF. CDR3 DNA sequence: TGTGCCAGCAGCCAACTGGAGGGGACAGAAGCTTTCTTT. The full variable domain, with the rest looked up from reference TRBV3-1 and TRBJ1-1, is DTAVSQTPKYLVTQMGNDKSIKCEQNLGHDTMYWYKQDSKKFLKIMFSYNNKELIINETVPNRFSPKSPDKAHLNLHINSLELGDSAVYFCASSQLEGTEAFFGQGTRLTVV.

This clonotype was seen many times. This chain links TRBV11-2 with TRBJ1-1; 7 positions agree with TRBD1. The CDR3 is 14 amino acids. Looked up from germline, CDR1 is SGHAT and CDR2 is FQNNGV. V gave up 6 bases and J gave up 2 bases; unmatched junction bases: 6. The CDR3 sequence is CASRVGTDNTEAFF. The DNA for the CDR3 is TGTGCCAGCAGGGTGGGGACAGACAACACTGAAGCTTTCTTT.